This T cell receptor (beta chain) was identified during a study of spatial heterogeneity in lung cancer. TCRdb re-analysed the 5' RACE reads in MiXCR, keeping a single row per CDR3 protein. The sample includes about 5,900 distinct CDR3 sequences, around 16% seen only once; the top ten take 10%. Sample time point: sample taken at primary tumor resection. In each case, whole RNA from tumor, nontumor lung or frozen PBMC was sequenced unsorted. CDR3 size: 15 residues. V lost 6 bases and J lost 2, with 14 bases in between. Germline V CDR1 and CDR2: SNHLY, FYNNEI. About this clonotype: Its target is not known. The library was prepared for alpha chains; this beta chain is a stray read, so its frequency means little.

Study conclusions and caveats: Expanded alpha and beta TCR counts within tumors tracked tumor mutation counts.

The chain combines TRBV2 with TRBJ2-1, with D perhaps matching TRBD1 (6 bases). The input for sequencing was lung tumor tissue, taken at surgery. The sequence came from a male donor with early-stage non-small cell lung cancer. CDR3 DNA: TGTGCCAGCAGAGTGGGGGACACCGCCTACAATGAGCAGTTCTTC. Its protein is CASRVGDTAYNEQFF.